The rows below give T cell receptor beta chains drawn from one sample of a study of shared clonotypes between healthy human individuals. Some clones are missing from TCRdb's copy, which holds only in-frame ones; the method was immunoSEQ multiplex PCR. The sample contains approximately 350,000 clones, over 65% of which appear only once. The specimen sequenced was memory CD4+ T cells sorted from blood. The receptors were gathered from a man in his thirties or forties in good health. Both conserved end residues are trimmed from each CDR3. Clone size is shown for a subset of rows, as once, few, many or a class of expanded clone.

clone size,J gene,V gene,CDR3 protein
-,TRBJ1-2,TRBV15,ATSTATVSYGYT
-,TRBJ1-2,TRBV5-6,ASSEGLAYGYT
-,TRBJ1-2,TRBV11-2,ASSLAGIGHGYT
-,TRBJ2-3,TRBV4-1,ASSSRGTQY
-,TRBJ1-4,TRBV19,ASSNPSGTNEKLF
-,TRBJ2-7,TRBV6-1,ASTLRGSYEQY
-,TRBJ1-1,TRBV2,ASSTTRQNTEAF
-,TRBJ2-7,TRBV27,ASSKRAGTASSYEQY
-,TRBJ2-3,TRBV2,ASSESVRYTDTQY
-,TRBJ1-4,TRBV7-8,ATTSRGVNEKLF
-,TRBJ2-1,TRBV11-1,ASSLEAIAVYNEQF
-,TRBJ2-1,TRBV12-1,ASSSGQPRNNEQF
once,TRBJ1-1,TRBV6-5,ASSYGGRNTEAF
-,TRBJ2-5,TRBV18,ASSPYSGLSQETQY
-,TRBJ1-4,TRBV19,ASSTGTAGGEKLF
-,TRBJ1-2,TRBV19,AVGGTYGYT
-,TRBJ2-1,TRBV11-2,ASSLDRQYNEQF
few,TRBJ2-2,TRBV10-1,ASSGAGRSNTGELF
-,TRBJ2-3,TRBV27,ASKFGRADTQY
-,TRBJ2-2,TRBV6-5,ASRPRGTGELF
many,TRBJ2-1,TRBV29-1,SVEEGLAGQGFYNEQF
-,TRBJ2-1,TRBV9,ASSVGASEQF
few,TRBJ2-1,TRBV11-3,ASSDSSYNEQF
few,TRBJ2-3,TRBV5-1,ASSLEGLRDTQY
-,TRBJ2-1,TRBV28,ASSLRRTNDEQF
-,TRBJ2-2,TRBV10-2,ASQQIPLLGWTGELF
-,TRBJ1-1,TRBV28,ASRTSGQGTEAF
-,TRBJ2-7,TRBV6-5,ASSPGQGGEQY
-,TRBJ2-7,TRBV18,ASSQGSKSYEQY
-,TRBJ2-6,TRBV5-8,ASRALSGANVLT
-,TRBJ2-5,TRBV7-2,ASSTFHQTQY
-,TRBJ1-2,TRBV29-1,SVRPGDYGYT
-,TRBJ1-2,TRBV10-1,ASSESRGSGYT
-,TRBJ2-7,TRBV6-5,ASSSFTEQY
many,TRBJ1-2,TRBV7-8,ASSSRLGAGGYT
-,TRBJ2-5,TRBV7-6,ASSFIRTSQETQY
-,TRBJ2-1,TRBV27,ASSTTRHEQF
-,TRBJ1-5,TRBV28,ASTYPGQGIAQPQH
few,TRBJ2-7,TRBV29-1,SVSSGLFYEQY
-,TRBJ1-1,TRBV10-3,AISESFERRGRKNTEAF